These 9 T cell receptor beta chains came from one sample sequenced in a study of blood T cell repertoires in COVID-19. TCRdb keeps only in-frame clones here, not all; method: immunoSEQ multiplex PCR. The sample lists 150,000 or so clones, 84% occurring once. Sequencing input: peripheral blood. These receptors all stem from a human donor in a cohort sampled during active COVID-19.

V gene TRBV9 combines with J gene TRBJ1-6, with D tentatively TRBD1 (6 bases). From germline, CDR1 is SGDLS and CDR2 YYNGEE. The CDR3 length is 15 residues. V lost 3 bases and J 6 bases, leaving 13 bases between the germline ends. This chain's CDR3 is CASSEGGGINSPLHF. The CDR3 region has the DNA TGTGCCAGCAGCGAGGGGGGAGGGATTAATTCACCCCTCCACTTT.

The chain employs TRBV2 and TRBJ1-1; 7 positions match TRBD1. CDR1 SNHLY and CDR2 FYNNEI come from the germline V gene. Losses at the gene ends were 6 bases for V and 5 bases for J; bases not matched to a gene: 9. The CDR3 runs 14 residues. CDR3 amino acids: CASSGTALETEAFF. CDR3 in DNA: TGTGCCAGCAGCGGGACAGCCCTGGAGACTGAAGCTTTCTTT.

The chain has TRBV4-3 and TRBJ2-2; 9 bases agree with TRBD2. The CDR3 loop spans 17 amino acids. Per germline, CDR1 LGHNA and CDR2 YSLEER. The junction had 8 bases not matched to a gene; V was cut back by 1 base and J by 5 bases. CDR3 bases: TGCGCCAGCAGCCAAGGATTTTTAGCGGGAGTTACCGGGGAGCTGTTTTTT. It is translated as CASSQGFLAGVTGELFF.

The chain carries TRBV25-1 and TRBJ2-7; tentative D call: TRBD2 (5 bases). The CDR3 has 12 residues. Germline assignment: CDR1 MGHDK and CDR2 SYGVNS. V gave up 4 bases and J gave up 6 bases, with 10 bases separating them. This CDR3 reads CASSVWAGEQYF. CDR3 DNA sequence: TGTGCCAGCAGTGTTTGGGCGGGCGAGCAGTACTTC.

The V and J genes are TRBV10-3 and TRBJ2-5; 7 positions agree with TRBD2. The CDR3 totals 13 residues. V lost 6 bases to trimming and J lost 2 bases; unmatched junction nucleotides: 3. The germline V gene encodes CDR1 ENHRY and CDR2 SYGVKD. The CDR3: CAIRAGVQETQYF. The CDR3 DNA reads as TGTGCCATCAGGGCGGGGGTTCAAGAGACCCAGTACTTC.

The genes are TRBV12-3 or TRBV12-4 and TRBJ1-2; the D is unclear. Trimming took off 8 bases at V and 5 bases at J, with 6 bases between the two ends. This CDR3 has 10 residues. The CDR3 bases are TGTGCCAGCGGTCGGTATGGCTACACCTTC. It codes for CASGRYGYTF.

This rearrangement joins TRBV4-2 to TRBJ1-4; 9 positions agree with TRBD1. This CDR3 region has 16 residues. Germline CDR1 reads LGHNA; CDR2 reads YNFKEQ. V shed 1 base and J 8 bases; nucleotides not matched to a gene: 8. CDR3 sequence reads: CASSQGAGTGNEKLFF. DNA of the CDR3: TGTGCCAGCAGCCAAGGGGCCGGGACAGGGAACGAAAAACTGTTTTTT.

The chain combines TRBV5-6 with TRBJ1-2; 7 nucleotides line up with TRBD1. Germline V gene sequence: CDR1 SGHDT, CDR2 YYEEEE. J was trimmed by 5 bases and V by 4 bases; bases with no gene match: 5. This CDR3 is 13 amino acids long. CDR3 coding DNA: TGTGCCAGCAGCCTCCAGGGGGGATATGGCTACACCTTC. Its protein is CASSLQGGYGYTF. Supplemented by reference TRBV5-6 and TRBJ1-2, the full variable domain reads DAGVTQSPTHLIKTRGQQVTLRCSPKSGHDTVSWYQQALGQGPQFIFQYYEEEERQRGNFPDRFSGHQFPNYSSELNVNALLLGDSALYLCASSLQGGYGYTFGSGTRLTVV.

This clone was seen just once. The chain combines TRBV10-1 with TRBJ2-1; 8 positions match TRBD2. The CDR3 sequence is 15 residues long. Germline loops: CDR1 WNHNN, CDR2 SYGVQD (reference sequence). V shed 2 bases and J 4 bases; nucleotides not matched to a gene: 4. CDR3 sequence: CASSERVAGYNEQFF. CDR3 nucleotides: TGCGCCAGCAGTGAGAGGGTAGCGGGGTACAATGAGCAGTTCTTC.